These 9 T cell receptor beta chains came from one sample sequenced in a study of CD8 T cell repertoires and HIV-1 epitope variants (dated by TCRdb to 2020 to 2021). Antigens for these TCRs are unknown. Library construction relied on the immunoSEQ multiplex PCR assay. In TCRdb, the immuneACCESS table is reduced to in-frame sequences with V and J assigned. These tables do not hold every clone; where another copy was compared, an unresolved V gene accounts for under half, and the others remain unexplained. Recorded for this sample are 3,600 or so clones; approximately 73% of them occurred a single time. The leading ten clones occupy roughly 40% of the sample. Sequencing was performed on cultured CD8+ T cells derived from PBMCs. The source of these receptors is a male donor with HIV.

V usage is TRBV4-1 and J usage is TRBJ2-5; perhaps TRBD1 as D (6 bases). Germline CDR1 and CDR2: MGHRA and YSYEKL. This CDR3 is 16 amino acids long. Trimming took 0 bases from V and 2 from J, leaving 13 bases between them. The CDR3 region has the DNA TGCGCCAGCAGCCAAGATAGGGGACAAGAACAAGAGACCCAGTACTTC. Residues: CASSQDRGQEQETQYF.

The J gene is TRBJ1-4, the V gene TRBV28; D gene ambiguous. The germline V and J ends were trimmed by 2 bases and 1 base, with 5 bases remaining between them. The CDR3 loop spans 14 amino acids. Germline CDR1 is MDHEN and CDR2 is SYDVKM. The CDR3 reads CASSLIKTNEKLFF. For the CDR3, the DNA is TGTGCCAGCAGTTTAATTAAAACTAATGAAAAACTGTTTTTT.

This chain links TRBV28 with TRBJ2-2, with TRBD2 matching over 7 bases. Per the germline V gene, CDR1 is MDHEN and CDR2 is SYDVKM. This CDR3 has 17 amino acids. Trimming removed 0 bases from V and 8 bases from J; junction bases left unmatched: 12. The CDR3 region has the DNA TGTGCCAGCAGTTTATGGGACTGGCGGGAGAGGGCTGGGGAGCTGTTTTTT. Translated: CASSLWDWRERAGELFF.

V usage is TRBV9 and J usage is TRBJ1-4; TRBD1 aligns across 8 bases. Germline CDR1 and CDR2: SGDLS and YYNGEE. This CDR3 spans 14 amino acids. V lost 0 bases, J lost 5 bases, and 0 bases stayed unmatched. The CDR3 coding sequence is TGTGCCAGCAGCGTAGGGACAGGGAATGAAAAACTGTTTTTT. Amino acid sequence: CASSVGTGNEKLFF. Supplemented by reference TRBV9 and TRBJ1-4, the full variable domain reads DSGVTQTPKHLITATGQRVTLRCSPRSGDLSVYWYQQSLDQGLQFLIQYYNGEERAKGNILERFSAQQFPDLHSELNLSSLELGDSALYFCASSVGTGNEKLFFGSGTQLSVL.

DNA for the CDR3: TGTGCCAGCAAACCACAGGTCCAATTCCACGAGCAGTACTTC. It yields the protein CASKPQVQFHEQYF. V gene TRBV5-6 combines with J gene TRBJ2-7; D is possibly TRBD1 (5 bases). The germline CDR1 and CDR2 sequences are SGHDT and YYEEEE. The CDR3 is made up of 14 amino acids. The germline V and J ends were trimmed by 6 bases and 5 bases, with 18 bases remaining between them.

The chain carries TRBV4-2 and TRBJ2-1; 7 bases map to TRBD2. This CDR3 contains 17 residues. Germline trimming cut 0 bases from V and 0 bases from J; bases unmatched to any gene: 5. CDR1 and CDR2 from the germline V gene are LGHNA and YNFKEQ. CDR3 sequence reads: CASSQESRGSSYNEQFF. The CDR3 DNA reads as TGTGCCAGCAGCCAAGAATCGCGGGGGAGCTCCTACAATGAGCAGTTCTTC.

CDR3 nucleotides: TGTGCCAGCAGCTTAGCCGGGACAGCCAGCTCCTACGAGCAGTACTTC. Protein product: CASSLAGTASSYEQYF. The gene calls are TRBV7-6 and TRBJ2-7; TRBD1 matches 7 bases. Trimming removed 0 bases from V and 0 bases from J; junction bases left unmatched: 5. The CDR3 runs 16 residues. Germline V gene data show CDR1 as SGHVS and CDR2 as FNYEAQ.

The DNA for the CDR3 is TGTGCCAGCAGCTGGGGACTAGCGGGACCCAGCACAGATACGCAGTATTTT. Protein: CASSWGLAGPSTDTQYF. The genes are TRBV12-1 and TRBJ2-3; the listed D gene, TRBD2, was not tested against the DNA. TRBV12-1 is noted as a pseudogene. The CDR3 has 17 amino acids.

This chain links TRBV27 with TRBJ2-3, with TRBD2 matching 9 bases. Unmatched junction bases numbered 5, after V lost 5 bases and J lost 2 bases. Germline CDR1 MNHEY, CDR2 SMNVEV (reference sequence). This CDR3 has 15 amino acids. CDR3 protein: CASSRLAVYTDTQYF. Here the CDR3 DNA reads TGTGCCAGCAGTAGACTAGCGGTGTACACAGATACGCAGTATTTT.